The subject of this entry is one T cell receptor (beta chain). The antigen is unknown. Autoimmune disease history or systemic immunosuppression led to patient exclusion. Patients had blood sampled at baseline and again on cycle 4 day 1 and cycle 7 day 1. There are 15 residues in the CDR3. Losses at the gene ends were 4 bases for V and 9 bases for J; bases not matched to a gene: 12. Germline values: CDR1 SGHDT, CDR2 YYEEEE. This entry belongs to a study of OX40 agonist ivuxolimab in advanced cancers. Overall study context: Having had anti-PD-1, anti-PD-L1 or anti-CTLA-4 therapy before was allowed, and over 35% had some. Study results and limitations: Antigens targeted by the expanded peripheral T cells were not determined.

Using immunoSEQ multiplex PCR, the repertoire was profiled, and TCRdb retains in-frame clones only, with some absent. The repertoire holds about 74,000 clones, with just over 90% as singletons. The TCR sequence derives from an adult with an advanced solid tumor such as melanoma, head and neck, liver or kidney cancer. V is TRBV5-6 and J is TRBJ2-7; 11 nucleotides line up with TRBD1. The sequences come from CD4+ or CD8+ T cells sorted from blood, collected in a trial of the OX40 agonist ivuxolimab. CDR3 in DNA: TGTGCCAGCAGCACCCCGGACAGGGGGCATTGGGGGCAGTACTTC. Translation: CASSTPDRGHWGQYF. Drawing the rest from reference TRBV5-6 and TRBJ2-7, the complete variable domain is DAGVTQSPTHLIKTRGQQVTLRCSPKSGHDTVSWYQQALGQGPQFIFQYYEEEERQRGNFPDRFSGHQFPNYSSELNVNALLLGDSALYLCASSTPDRGHWGQYFGPGTRLTVT.